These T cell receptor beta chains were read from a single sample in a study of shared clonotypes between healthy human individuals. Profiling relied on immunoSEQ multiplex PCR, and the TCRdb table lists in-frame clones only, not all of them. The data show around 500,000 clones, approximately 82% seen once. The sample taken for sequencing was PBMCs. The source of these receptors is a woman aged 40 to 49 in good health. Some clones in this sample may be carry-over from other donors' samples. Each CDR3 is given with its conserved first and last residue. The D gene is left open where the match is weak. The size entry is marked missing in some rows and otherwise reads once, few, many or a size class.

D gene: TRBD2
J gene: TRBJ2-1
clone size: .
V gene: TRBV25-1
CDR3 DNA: TGTGCCAGCAGCCGACTAGCGGTCTCTGAAAATGAGCAGTTCTTC
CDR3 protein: CASSRLAVSENEQFF

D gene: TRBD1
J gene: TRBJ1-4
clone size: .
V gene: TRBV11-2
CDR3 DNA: TGTGCCAGCAGTTACAGGGGTGCAGGGGGCGAAAAACTGTTTTTT
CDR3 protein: CASSYRGAGGEKLFF

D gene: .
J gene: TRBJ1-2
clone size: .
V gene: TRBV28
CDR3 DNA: TGTGCCAGCAATAAGGGCGGCTATGGCTACACCTTC
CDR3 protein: CASNKGGYGYTF

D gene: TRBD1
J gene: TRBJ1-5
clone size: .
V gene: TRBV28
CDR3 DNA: TGTGCCAGCAGTTTCGCGGGACAGGGGGATCAGCCCCAGCATTTT
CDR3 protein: CASSFAGQGDQPQHF

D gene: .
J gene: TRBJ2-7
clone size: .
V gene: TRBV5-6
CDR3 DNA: TGTGCCAGCAGCATCCCGGGACGGTCGTTGTACTTC
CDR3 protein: CASSIPGRSLYF

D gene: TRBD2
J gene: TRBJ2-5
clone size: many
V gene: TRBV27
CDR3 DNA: TGTGCCAGCAGTTTAGTGTTGGGGGAAGGGACTAGCGAGAATCGAGGTCTTTTTGAGACCCAGTACTTC
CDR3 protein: CASSLVLGEGTSENRGLFETQYF

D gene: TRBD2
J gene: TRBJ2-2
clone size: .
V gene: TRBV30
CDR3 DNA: TGTGCCTGGGGGTGCGGGAGGGTAGGCCCCGGGGAGCTGTTTTTT
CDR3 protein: CAWGCGRVGPGELFF

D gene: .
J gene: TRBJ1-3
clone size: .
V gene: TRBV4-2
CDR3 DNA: TGTGCCAGCAGCCCGGACGCGACTACTGGAAACACCATATATTTT
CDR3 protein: CASSPDATTGNTIYF

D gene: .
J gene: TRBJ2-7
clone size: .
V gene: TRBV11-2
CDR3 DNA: TGTGCCAGCAGCTTAGTCCCAACCTACGAGCAGTACTTC
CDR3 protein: CASSLVPTYEQYF

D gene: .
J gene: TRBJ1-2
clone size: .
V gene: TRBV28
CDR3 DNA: TGTGCCAGCAGTTATAATCCGGAGTTTTATGGCTACACCTTC
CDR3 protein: CASSYNPEFYGYTF

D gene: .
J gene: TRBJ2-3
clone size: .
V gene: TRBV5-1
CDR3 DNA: TGCGCCAGCAGCGGGAGCCGATTCACAGATACGCAGTATTTT
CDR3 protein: CASSGSRFTDTQYF

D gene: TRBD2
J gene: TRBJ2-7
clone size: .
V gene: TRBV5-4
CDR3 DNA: TGTGCCAGCAGCTTGGCAGGTAGCGGGAGAGGGGAGCAGTACTTC
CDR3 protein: CASSLAGSGRGEQYF

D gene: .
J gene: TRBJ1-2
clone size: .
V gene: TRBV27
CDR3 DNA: TGTGCCAGCAGAACCTCCTCTAGCTATGGCTACACCTTC
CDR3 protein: CASRTSSSYGYTF

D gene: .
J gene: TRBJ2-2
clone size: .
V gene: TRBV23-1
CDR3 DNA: TGCGCCAGCAGCCCAGTCAAGGCGGCGGGATCCGGGGTCGGGGAGCTGTTTTTT
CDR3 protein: CASSPVKAAGSGVGELFF

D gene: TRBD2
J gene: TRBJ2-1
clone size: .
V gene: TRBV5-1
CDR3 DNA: TGCGCCAGCAGCTTGGTTCCCGGGACTAGCGCTTACAATGAGCAGTTCTTC
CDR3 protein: CASSLVPGTSAYNEQFF

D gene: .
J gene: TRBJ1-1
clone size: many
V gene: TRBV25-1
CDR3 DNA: TGTGCCAGCACCCCGAACCTAGGAGGTGAGAACACTGAAGCTTTCTTT
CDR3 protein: CASTPNLGGENTEAFF

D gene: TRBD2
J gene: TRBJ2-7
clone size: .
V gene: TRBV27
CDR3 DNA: TGTGCCAGCAGTTCTCTCGGGGGGAGGGATTACGAGCAGTACTTC
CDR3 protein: CASSSLGGRDYEQYF